This T cell receptor beta chain derives from a study of OX40 agonist ivuxolimab in advanced cancers. Background on the study: Every 2 weeks, patients got intravenous ivuxolimab at one of six dose levels (0.01-10 mg/kg).

Germline V CDR1 and CDR2: KGHSH, LQKENI. Trimming removed 8 bases at V and 4 bases at J, with 17 bases between. The CDR3 extends over 15 amino acids. Here immunoSEQ multiplex PCR was the method, and the copy in TCRdb shows in-frame clones only, minus some. The sample has under 65,000 clones, 80% to 95% seen once. The sequenced sample was CD4+ or CD8+ T cells sorted from blood, obtained in a trial of the OX40 agonist ivuxolimab. The chain recombines TRBV18 with TRBJ2-2, with D possibly TRBD1 on 7 matching bases. The sequence was obtained from an adult with an advanced solid tumor such as melanoma, head and neck, liver or kidney cancer. CDR3 sequence reads: CASPTGPAGTGELFF. The CDR3 nucleotides are TGTGCCAGCCCGACAGGGCCAGCGGGCACCGGGGAGCTGTTTTTT.